The 26 T cell receptor beta chains below all came from one sample that was sequenced in a study of cytomegalovirus exposure and HLA in healthy donors. This PCR relied on a set of 60 Vbeta primers and 13 Jbeta primers. Sequencing was performed with immunoSEQ multiplex PCR; in TCRdb, only in-frame clones are kept and a portion is missing. The data contain 90,000 to 110,000 clones, 81% of them seen just once; the ten biggest clones take up less than 2.5%. Sequences were obtained from PBMCs. These receptors originate from a young woman in good health and CMV-seronegative.

The table lists this clone with a few counts. The chain has TRBV19 and TRBJ2-3, with 9 bases matching TRBD1. The germline gives CDR1 LNHDA, CDR2 SQIVND (reference sequence). The CDR3 is 14 residues long. Trimming cost V 5 bases and J 5 bases; bases outside gene matches: 5. The DNA for the CDR3 is TGTGCCAGTAGTGGACGGACAGGGGTAGATACGCAGTATTTT. It translates to CASSGRTGVDTQYF.

The rearrangement joins TRBV27 to TRBJ2-7, with 8 nucleotides matching TRBD2. V lost 5 bases, J lost 5 bases, and 17 bases stayed unmatched. CDR1 and CDR2 (germline): MNHEY, SMNVEV (reference sequence). The CDR3 has 17 residues. Here the CDR3 DNA reads TGTGCCAGCAGTCCGCACCACCGGGAGGGTCGCTTCCACGAGCAGTACTTC. Its translation: CASSPHHREGRFHEQYF.

V usage is TRBV7-9 and J usage is TRBJ2-2; TRBD1 is a possible D gene (6 bases). The V and J ends lost 5 bases and 0 bases respectively, with 16 bases between them. The CDR3 extends over 17 amino acids. Germline V gives CDR1 SEHNR, CDR2 FQNEAQ (reference sequence). The CDR3 DNA sequence: TGTGCCAGCAGCCGTAGACAGGCCTTACCGAACACCGGGGAGCTGTTTTTT. This sequence encodes CASSRRQALPNTGELFF.

The chain uses TRBV27 and TRBJ2-3, with D perhaps TRBD2 (6 bases). Trimming pared 6 bases from V and 2 bases from J, leaving 15 bases between. Germline-derived CDR1 and CDR2 are MNHEY and SMNVEV (reference sequence). This CDR3 comprises 15 residues. The CDR3 DNA is TGTGCCAGCAGGACTAGATCCGACGCCACAGATACGCAGTATTTT. It specifies CASRTRSDATDTQYF.

The J gene is TRBJ2-7, the V gene TRBV28; a possible D gene is TRBD1 (6 bases). From germline, CDR1 is MDHEN and CDR2 SYDVKM. The V end lost 2 bases, the J end lost 2 bases, and 16 bases lay between the germline ends. The CDR3 consists of 16 residues. CDR3 nucleotide sequence: TGTGCCAGCAGTTTACGGACAGTAGGACCTACCTACGAGCAGTACTTC. Its protein is CASSLRTVGPTYEQYF.

This chain connects TRBV7-2 to TRBJ2-5, with D possibly being TRBD2 (5 bases). Germline V lookup: CDR1 SGHTA, CDR2 FQGNSA. The V gene lost 5 bases and the J gene lost 5 bases, with 15 bases spanning the gap. This CDR3 has 14 residues. In DNA, the CDR3 is TGTGCCAGCAGCCCCCGGGCGGGTTGGGAGACCCAGTACTTC. This sequence encodes CASSPRAGWETQYF.

The chain has TRBV7-6 and TRBJ2-5; 7 positions match TRBD2. This CDR3 has 12 residues. Losses at the gene ends were 1 base for V and 7 bases for J; bases not matched to a gene: 0. Germline V gene sequence: CDR1 SGHVS, CDR2 FNYEAQ. CDR3 amino acids: CASSLGEGTQYF. The CDR3 nucleotides read TGTGCCAGCAGCTTAGGGGAGGGGACCCAGTACTTC. The full variable domain, rest sourced from reference TRBV7-6 and TRBJ2-5, is GAGVSQSPRYKVTKRGQDVALRCDPISGHVSLYWYRQALGQGPEFLTYFNYEAQQDKSGLPNDRFSAERPEGSISTLTIQRTEQRDSAMYRCASSLGEGTQYFGPGTRLLVL.

V gene TRBV19 combines with J gene TRBJ1-5; 8 bases map to TRBD1. Germline CDR1 LNHDA, CDR2 SQIVND (reference sequence). The CDR3 runs to 15 residues. V dropped 7 bases and J dropped 7; count of bases not matched to a gene: 12. CDR3 in DNA: TGTGCCAGTAAGTCGGCAGGGGGCGCCGGACAGCCCCAGCATTTT. Protein product: CASKSAGGAGQPQHF.

The chain links TRBV4-1 to TRBJ1-2; D gene uncertain. V lost 0 bases and J 2 bases, leaving 7 bases between the germline ends. The CDR3 is 14 residues long. The germline V gene encodes CDR1 MGHRA and CDR2 YSYEKL. DNA of the CDR3: TGCGCCAGCAGCCAAGATCCGCAGAACTATGGCTACACCTTC. Translation: CASSQDPQNYGYTF.

This chain joins TRBV14 and TRBJ1-2, with TRBD1 matching 9 bases. V shed 4 bases, J shed 5 bases, and the junction held 8 bases outside the gene matches. The CDR3 spans 15 residues. The germline gives CDR1 SGHDN, CDR2 FVKESK. The CDR3 nucleotides read TGTGCCAGCAGCCTACGACAGGGGGGGTCGTATGGCTACACCTTC. Amino acids: CASSLRQGGSYGYTF.

Only one count was recorded for this clone. The CDR3 DNA reads TGTGCCAGCAGTTACGGAGGAAGTGCCGAGCAGTACTTC. Translating it yields CASSYGGSAEQYF. V gene TRBV6-5 combines with J gene TRBJ2-7; tentative D call: TRBD2 (5 bases). Germline CDR1 and CDR2: MNHEY and SVGAGI. V dropped 2 bases and J dropped 6 bases, with 11 bases sitting between them. This CDR3 comprises 13 residues.

The V gene is TRBV4-1, the J gene TRBJ1-2; TRBD1 agrees at 9 bases. CDR1 is MGHRA and CDR2 is YSYEKL in the germline V gene. Trimming cost V 5 bases and J 5 bases; bases outside gene matches: 9. The CDR3 contains 15 residues. The CDR3 DNA reads TGCGCCAGCAGCTTATTAGGCGGGACAGGGTATGGCTACACCTTC. This codes for CASSLLGGTGYGYTF.

The chain is built from TRBV11-2 and TRBJ2-7, with TRBD2 matching 13 bases. This CDR3 is 14 amino acids long. CDR1 and CDR2 (germline): SGHAT, FQNNGV. With V trimmed by 5 bases and J by 6 bases, 4 bases remained unmatched. CDR3 coding DNA: TGTGCCAGCAGCGCAGGACTAGCGGGAGTCGAGCAGTACTTC. This translates into CASSAGLAGVEQYF. The full variable domain, its missing parts supplied by reference TRBV11-2 and TRBJ2-7, is EAGVAQSPRYKIIEKRQSVAFWCNPISGHATLYWYQQILGQGPKLLIQFQNNGVVDDSQLPKDRFSAERLKGVDSTLKIQPAKLEDSAVYLCASSAGLAGVEQYFGPGTRLTVT.

This clone was observed a few times. The chain has TRBV25-1 and TRBJ2-7; D not certain. The CDR3 has 10 amino acids. Deletions cut 8 bases from V and 6 bases from J, with 8 bases between. Germline CDR1 is MGHDK and CDR2 is SYGVNS. In DNA form, the CDR3 reads TGTGCCAGCGGCCGTTCCGAGCAGTACTTC. This codes for CASGRSEQYF.

This chain connects TRBV7-9 to TRBJ2-1; TRBD2 matches 12 bases. The V gene's germline CDR1 is SEHNR and CDR2 FQNEAQ (reference sequence). There are 15 residues in the CDR3. The V segment lost 3 bases and the J segment 12 bases; nucleotides outside the gene matches: 9. The CDR3 loop reads CASSFDGTSGLSQFF. CDR3 coding DNA: TGTGCCAGCAGCTTTGACGGGACTAGCGGGTTATCGCAGTTCTTC. Full variable domain (missing parts from reference TRBV7-9 and TRBJ2-1): DTGVSQNPRHKITKRGQNVTFRCDPISEHNRLYWYRQTLGQGPEFLTYFQNEAQLEKSRLLSDRFSAERPKGSFSTLEIQRTEQGDSAMYLCASSFDGTSGLSQFFGPGTRLTVL.

V and J are TRBV4-1 and TRBJ1-5, with 10 positions matching TRBD1. Germline trimming cut 3 bases from V and 6 bases from J; bases unmatched to any gene: 5. The CDR3 runs to 15 residues. Germline CDR1 reads MGHRA; CDR2 reads YSYEKL. The CDR3 DNA follows: TGCGCCAGCAGCCACCCGGACAGGGGGGCTCAGCCCCAGCATTTT. Amino acid sequence: CASSHPDRGAQPQHF.

The chain combines TRBV4-1 with TRBJ2-7, with a tentative D call TRBD2 (5 bases). V was trimmed by 3 bases and J by 6 bases, leaving 15 bases between them. Germline V lookup: CDR1 MGHRA, CDR2 YSYEKL. The CDR3 consists of 14 residues. The CDR3 nucleotides are TGCGCCAGCAGCCAGCCCCTAGCTGCTGGCGAGCAGTACTTC. This codes for CASSQPLAAGEQYF.

The genes are TRBV4-3 and TRBJ2-5; 11 bases agree with TRBD2. The germline V gene encodes CDR1 LGHNA and CDR2 YSLEER. The CDR3 has 18 amino acids. J gave up 5 bases and V 0 bases, and 11 bases lay outside the gene matches. CDR3 in amino acids: CASSQDVTSGVLFETQYF. DNA for the CDR3: TGCGCCAGCAGCCAAGACGTGACTAGCGGGGTACTGTTTGAGACCCAGTACTTC.

The chain joins TRBV2 to TRBJ1-3; a possible D gene is TRBD1 (6 bases). Germline lookup yields CDR1 SNHLY and CDR2 FYNNEI. The CDR3 consists of 14 residues. The V and J ends lost 5 bases and 4 bases respectively, with 12 bases between them. Written as DNA, the CDR3 is TGTGCCAGCAGTAGTCAGGGGAGCGGAAACACCATATATTTT. Amino acids: CASSSQGSGNTIYF.

The gene calls are TRBV9 and TRBJ2-7; 8 bases are a match to TRBD2. CDR3 size: 14 residues. CDR1 and CDR2 from the germline V gene are SGDLS and YYNGEE. V trimming: 4 bases; J trimming: 2 bases; junction bases outside the gene matches: 5. CDR3 region: CASSMSSGTYEQYF. The CDR3 DNA sequence: TGTGCCAGCAGCATGAGTAGCGGGACCTACGAGCAGTACTTC. The full variable domain, rest sourced from reference TRBV9 and TRBJ2-7, is DSGVTQTPKHLITATGQRVTLRCSPRSGDLSVYWYQQSLDQGLQFLIQYYNGEERAKGNILERFSAQQFPDLHSELNLSSLELGDSALYFCASSMSSGTYEQYFGPGTRLTVT.

The chain carries TRBV15 and TRBJ2-6, with 9 bases matching TRBD1. This CDR3 has 19 amino acids. The germline V gene has CDR1 LNHNV and CDR2 YYDKDF (reference sequence). J gave up 0 bases and V 0 bases, and 6 bases lay outside the gene matches. CDR3: CATSRDAGTGNSGANVLTF. The CDR3 DNA reads as TGTGCCACCAGCAGAGATGCCGGGACAGGGAACTCTGGGGCCAACGTCCTGACTTTC.

The gene calls are TRBV19 and TRBJ1-1; D remains ambiguous. With 5 bases removed from V and 0 bases from J, the gap between germline ends came to 13 bases. Germline V gene sequence: CDR1 LNHDA, CDR2 SQIVND (reference sequence). The CDR3 runs 15 residues. Here the CDR3 reads CASSDAQTMNTEAFF. In DNA form, the CDR3 reads TGTGCCAGTAGTGATGCACAAACAATGAACACTGAAGCTTTCTTT.

This clone showed up just a few times. The chain recombines TRBV11-2 with TRBJ1-4; 7 positions match TRBD1. The junction had 14 bases not matched to a gene; V was cut back by 2 bases and J by 5 bases. Germline-derived CDR1 and CDR2 are SGHAT and FQNNGV. The CDR3 runs to 18 residues. The CDR3 bases are TGTGCCAGCAGCTTAAATTCATTCGGGGGACAGACAAATGAAAAACTGTTTTTT. Amino acid sequence: CASSLNSFGGQTNEKLFF.

This clone has just one count. The chain combines TRBV19 with TRBJ1-2, with 7 bases lining up with TRBD1. Per germline, CDR1 LNHDA and CDR2 SQIVND (reference sequence). The CDR3 covers 14 residues. V trimming: 3 bases; J trimming: 4 bases; junction bases outside the gene matches: 5. CDR3 in amino acids: CASSIPTGSYGYTF. As DNA, the CDR3 is TGTGCCAGTAGTATCCCGACAGGGAGCTATGGCTACACCTTC.

V and J are TRBV4-2 and TRBJ2-3; TRBD2 agrees at 10 bases. The V segment lost 0 bases and the J segment 4 bases; nucleotides outside the gene matches: 4. The CDR3 is made up of 16 amino acids. CDR1 and CDR2 (germline): LGHNA, YNFKEQ. CDR3 sequence reads: CASSQESGRVADTQYF. The CDR3, as DNA: TGTGCCAGCAGCCAAGAAAGCGGGAGGGTCGCAGATACGCAGTATTTT.

The chain is built from TRBV7-6 and TRBJ2-2, with TRBD2 matching over 13 bases. CDR3 length: 16 residues. The V segment lost 0 bases and the J segment 7 bases; nucleotides outside the gene matches: 2. Germline CDR1 and CDR2: SGHVS and FNYEAQ. The DNA for the CDR3 is TGTGCCAGCAGCTTAGCACTAGCGGGAGGGCACGGGGAGCTGTTTTTT. It yields the protein CASSLALAGGHGELFF.